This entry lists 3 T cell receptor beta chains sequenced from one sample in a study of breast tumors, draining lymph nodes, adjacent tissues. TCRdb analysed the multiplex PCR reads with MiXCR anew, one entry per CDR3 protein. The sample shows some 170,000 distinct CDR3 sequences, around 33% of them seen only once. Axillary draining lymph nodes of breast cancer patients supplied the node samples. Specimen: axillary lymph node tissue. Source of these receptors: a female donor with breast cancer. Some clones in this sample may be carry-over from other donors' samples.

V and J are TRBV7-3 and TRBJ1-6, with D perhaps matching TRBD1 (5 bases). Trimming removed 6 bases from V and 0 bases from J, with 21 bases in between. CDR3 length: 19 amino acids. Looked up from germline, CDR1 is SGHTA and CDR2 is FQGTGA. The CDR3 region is CASSARPAGGGSYNSPLHF. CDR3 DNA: TGTGCCAGCAGTGCTAGACCCGCGGGGGGGGGCTCCTATAATTCACCCCTCCACTTT.

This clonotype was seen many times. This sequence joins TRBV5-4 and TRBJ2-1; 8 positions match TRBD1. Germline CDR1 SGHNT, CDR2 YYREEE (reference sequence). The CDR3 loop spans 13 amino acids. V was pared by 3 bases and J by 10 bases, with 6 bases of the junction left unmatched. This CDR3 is CASSSSRGHEQFF. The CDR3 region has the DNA TGTGCCAGCAGCTCATCCAGGGGGCACGAGCAGTTCTTC.

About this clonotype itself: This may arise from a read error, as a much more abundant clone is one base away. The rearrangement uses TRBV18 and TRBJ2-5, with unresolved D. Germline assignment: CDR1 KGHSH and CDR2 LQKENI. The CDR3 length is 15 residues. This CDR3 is CASSPQGRVQEAQYF. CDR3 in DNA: TGTGCCAGCTCACCACAGGGAAGGGTACAAGAGGCCCAGTACTTC.